Sequencing of this T cell receptor beta chain was carried out in a study of CD8 T cells in Susac syndrome. RNA totalling roughly 0.45 to 1 ug underwent reverse transcription with random hexamers. TCRdb reprocessed the immunoSEQ multiplex PCR reads via MiXCR and lists one record per CDR3 protein. The sample holds approximately 110,000 distinct CDR3 sequences, 80% to 95% seen once. The V gene lost 4 bases and the J gene lost 7 bases, with 9 bases spanning the gap. The CDR3 loop spans 12 amino acids. The germline V gene encodes CDR1 MNHNY and CDR2 SVGAGI (reference sequence). V usage is TRBV6-6 and J usage is TRBJ2-3; no clear D gene. This sequence originates from a human donor with multiple sclerosis. The sequenced sample was CD8+ T cells from PBMCs. The CDR3 nucleotides read TGTGCCAGCAGTTCCAGTAGGCATACGCAGTATTTT. This codes for CASSSSRHTQYF.